This T cell receptor (beta chain) emerged from a study of shared clonotypes between healthy human individuals. Study-level results: Estimated richness was generally greater in naive than memory subsets.

Cells designated naive CD8 were CD45RO-negative and were positively selected for CCR7, with terminally differentiated effector memory CD45RA+ cells excluded. V lost 5 bases and J 4 bases, leaving 12 bases between the germline ends. The CDR3 is made up of 14 amino acids. Looked up from germline, CDR1 is MDHEN and CDR2 is SYDVKM. Assay used: immunoSEQ multiplex PCR; TCRdb lists only in-frame clones, some missing. The table shows 1.5 million to 2.5 million clones, with about 95% occurring only once. Note on this clone: Its antigen is unidentified.

This sequence originates from a man between 18 and 29 years old in good health. The sequencing sample was made of naive CD8+ T cells sorted from blood. V gene TRBV28 combines with J gene TRBJ1-5; perhaps TRBD1 as D (6 bases). CDR3 residues: CASSRLDSNQPQHF. The CDR3 nucleotides are TGTGCCAGCAGTCGATTGGACAGTAATCAGCCCCAGCATTTT.